The 13 T cell receptor beta chains reported below all come from one sample, sequenced in a study of shared clonotypes between healthy human individuals (TCRdb year 2020). Libraries were constructed by the immunoSEQ multiplex PCR assay. TCRdb stores this immuneACCESS table with in-frame sequences only. Part of the clones is absent; in the studies checked, under half of the shortfall reflects unresolved V genes, and no reason is known for the rest. The sample data list over 850,000 clones, and roughly 74% of these were observed just once. In total, the top ten clones hold approximately 0.5% of the sample. What was sequenced was memory CD4+ T cells from PBMCs. The cell subset or site tag for this specimen amounts to: CD45RA-negative fraction. The source of these receptors is a man younger than 35 in good health. Some clones in this sample may be carry-over from other donors' samples.

This chain uses TRBV28 with TRBJ1-5; D is unclear. Germline CDR1 MDHEN, CDR2 SYDVKM. The CDR3 totals 15 residues. V gave up 3 bases and J gave up 7 bases, with 16 bases separating them. CDR3: CASSFPGMNGQPQHF. For the CDR3, the DNA is TGTGCCAGCAGTTTCCCGGGAATGAATGGCCAGCCCCAGCATTTT.

The rearrangement uses TRBV4-2 and TRBJ2-4; TRBD2 agrees at 13 bases. V gave up 0 bases and J gave up 6 bases; unmatched junction bases: 8. The CDR3 is made up of 18 amino acids. CDR1 and CDR2 (germline): LGHNA, YNFKEQ. The DNA of the CDR3 is TGTGCCAGCAGCCAAGATTTAACTAGCGGGAGGGCTGCAAACATTCAGTACTTC. This translates into CASSQDLTSGRAANIQYF.

This clone was detected a few times. The chain uses TRBV18 and TRBJ1-1; the D is unclear. The CDR3 totals 14 residues. The V end was cut by 5 bases, the J end by 4 bases, with 14 bases between. Germline CDR1 reads KGHSH; CDR2 reads LQKENI. The CDR3 loop is CASSTTEVGTEAFF. In DNA form, the CDR3 reads TGTGCCAGCTCAACGACTGAGGTAGGCACTGAAGCTTTCTTT.

The chain links TRBV19 to TRBJ1-3; D may be TRBD1 (5 bases). CDR3 size: 15 residues. Germline lookup yields CDR1 LNHDA and CDR2 SQIVND (reference sequence). Trimming shortened V by 3 bases and J by 7 bases, and 16 bases separated the two germline ends. DNA of the CDR3: TGTGCCAGTAGTATTCAGGGTCCTATGCGGAACACCATATATTTT. As protein: CASSIQGPMRNTIYF.

This clone came up a few times. This CDR3 is also generated by other DNA sequences in the sample. This rearrangement joins TRBV19 to TRBJ1-5; no reliable D call. The V and J ends lost 3 bases and 4 bases respectively, with 7 bases between them. The CDR3 is made up of 13 amino acids. In germline, CDR1 is LNHDA, CDR2 SQIVND (reference sequence). CDR3 DNA sequence: TGTGCCAGTAGTATCGGAAGAAATCAGCCCCAGCATTTT. This sequence encodes CASSIGRNQPQHF.

The chain employs TRBV14 and TRBJ2-7; D ambiguous. The V and J ends lost 2 bases and 6 bases respectively, with 11 bases between them. The CDR3 length is 13 residues. Per germline, CDR1 SGHDN and CDR2 FVKESK. The CDR3 here is CASSQRSGGEQYF. CDR3 bases: TGTGCCAGCAGCCAACGGTCGGGCGGCGAGCAGTACTTC.

V usage is TRBV7-8 and J usage is TRBJ1-5; D call uncertain. This CDR3 has 13 residues. The ends were cut back, 1 base at V and 7 bases at J, with 8 bases in the middle. Germline V CDR1 and CDR2: SGHVS, FQNEAQ. CDR3 sequence reads: CASSLGFRQPQHF. The DNA for the CDR3 is TGTGCCAGCAGCTTAGGGTTTAGGCAGCCCCAGCATTTT.

Of note for this clone: This clone may be a read error of a much larger clone one base away. This chain joins TRBV11-1 and TRBJ2-7; the match to TRBD1 covers 7 bases. V shed 3 bases and J 2 bases; nucleotides not matched to a gene: 1. The CDR3 runs 13 residues. CDR1 SGHAT and CDR2 FQDESV come from the germline V gene (reference sequence). For the CDR3, the DNA is TGTGCCAGCAGCTTGGGACAGACCTACGAGCAGTACTTC. Translating it yields CASSLGQTYEQYF.

This chain uses TRBV18 with TRBJ2-5; a possible D gene is TRBD2 (5 bases). Trimming shortened V by 3 bases and J by 3 bases, and 11 bases separated the two germline ends. Germline V gene lookup returns CDR1 KGHSH and CDR2 LQKENI. This CDR3 spans 14 amino acids. This CDR3 is CASSPLQEEETQYF. The CDR3 DNA follows: TGTGCCAGCTCACCTCTGCAGGAGGAAGAGACCCAGTACTTC.

The chain joins TRBV7-8 to TRBJ2-4; the match to TRBD2 covers 8 bases. Germline trimming cut 4 bases from V and 0 bases from J; bases unmatched to any gene: 14. The length of the CDR3 is 19 residues. Germline assignment: CDR1 SGHVS and CDR2 FQNEAQ. CDR3 coding DNA: TGTGCCAGCAGCTCCCGGCCGGGTAGCGGGAAGGTAGCCAAAAACATTCAGTACTTC. Protein product: CASSSRPGSGKVAKNIQYF. The complete variable domain, with remaining parts taken from reference TRBV7-8 and TRBJ2-4, reads GAGVSQSPRYKVAKRGQDVALRCDPISGHVSLFWYQQALGQGPEFLTYFQNEAQLDKSGLPSDRFFAERPEGSVSTLKIQRTQQEDSAVYLCASSSRPGSGKVAKNIQYFGAGTRLSVL.

This sequence joins TRBV7-9 and TRBJ2-5; D call uncertain. The germline V and J ends were trimmed by 0 bases and 5 bases, with 7 bases remaining between them. CDR1 and CDR2 (germline): SEHNR, FQNEAQ (reference sequence). The CDR3 is made up of 13 amino acids. For the CDR3, the DNA is TGTGCCAGCAGCTTAGCGAGCAGGGAGACCCAGTACTTC. It yields the protein CASSLASRETQYF. Full variable domain (rest looked up from reference TRBV7-9 and TRBJ2-5): DTGVSQNPRHKITKRGQNVTFRCDPISEHNRLYWYRQTLGQGPEFLTYFQNEAQLEKSRLLSDRFSAERPKGSFSTLEIQRTEQGDSAMYLCASSLASRETQYFGPGTRLLVL.

The chain combines TRBV19 with TRBJ2-1; D might be TRBD1 or TRBD2, each matching 5 bases. The CDR3 has 14 residues. CDR1 is LNHDA, CDR2 SQIVND, per germline (reference sequence). V lost 6 bases and J lost 4, with 13 bases in between. CDR3 in DNA: TGTGCCAGTAGAACCCGGGACGGGTACAATGAGCAGTTCTTC. Protein: CASRTRDGYNEQFF. Together with reference TRBV19 and TRBJ2-1, the CDR3 gives the full variable domain: DGGITQSPKYLFRKEGQNVTLSCEQNLNHDAMYWYRQDPGQGLRLIYYSQIVNDFQKGDIAEGYSVSREKKESFPLTVTSAQKNPTAFYLCASRTRDGYNEQFFGPGTRLTVL.

The gene calls are TRBV2 and TRBJ1-1; 7 bases map to TRBD1. This CDR3 is built from 15 residues. Trimming took 5 bases from V and 5 from J; bases not matched to a gene: 11. Looked up from germline, CDR1 is SNHLY and CDR2 is FYNNEI. This CDR3 is CASSSERQGGTEAFF. The CDR3 DNA is TGTGCCAGCAGTTCCGAAAGACAGGGAGGGACTGAAGCTTTCTTT.